This T cell receptor beta chain was retrieved from a study of T cell responses to AZD1222 COVID-19 vaccine (dated by TCRdb to the early 2020s). As for the study more broadly: AZD1222 recipients whose second dose came at about 4 weeks and those whose second dose came at about 12 weeks were combined into one group, since spike-specific TCR depth and breadth did not differ between the two schedules. TCR sequencing covered roughly 230 trial participants: approximately 200 given two doses of AZD1222 and approximately 26 given two doses of MenACWY control vaccine. Trial participants were enrolled by age into subgroups of 18-55, 56-69 and 70-plus years, and 148, 28 and 57 TCR-sequenced participants, respectively, were included in these subgroups.

The time point label on this specimen signifies: baseline before first vaccination. Vaccinee samples were obtained from the UK trials COV001 and COV002, which included a single-blind randomized controlled phase 2/3 trial of AZD1222 (ChAdOx1 nCoV-19) in healthy adults. For TCRbeta chain sequencing, PBMC samples were collected from trial participants at day 0 and at day 28 after the second dose. Spanning cysteine to phenylalanine, the CDR3 consists of 14 amino acids. CDR3 DNA only is kept here, 42 bases in frame from base 1. From a lookup of the germline V gene, CDR1 and CDR2 are MGHRA and YSYEKL. Deletion took 1 base off V and 8 bases off J, with a span of 12 bases between the germline ends. Overall results and qualifications from the work: After two AZD1222 doses, both the breadth and the depth of spike-specific TCRs were significantly higher than at day 0 and than in MenACWY recipients. The 56-69-year group was small, and its depth increase did not reach significance, likely because of low power. Because no day 14 peak-response samples were available, repertoires were characterized only after the peak T cell response. Conclusions about previously exposed vaccinees were limited because only six or seven AZD1222 recipients were SARS-CoV-2 seropositive at baseline. Participants were mostly white British and included more females than males, and it was suggested by the authors that clonal diversity may have been underestimated. Reportedly, close to half of the unique spike-specific TCRs recognized epitopes lying outside the regions that are mutated in the B.1.351 and B.1.1.7 variants. The vaccine-associated CD4 TCRs covered the entire spike protein, and the dominant responses fell in regions 160-218 and 743-854.

Points on this clone: Its recognized antigen is unknown. The input lacks base qualities; no much larger clone sits a single base away.

The CDR3 regions of human TCRbeta chains were subjected to immunosequencing. Under the source paper's analysis protocol: TCRs in the repertoires were matched against a reference library of SARS-CoV-2-specific TCRs that had been generated with the MIRA antigen-specificity platform. Breadth was defined as the fraction of unique TCRs that were SARS-CoV-2-associated. Depth was defined as the fraction of total T cells that were SARS-CoV-2-associated. Using the MIRA data, each spike-specific TCR was assigned both to the spike region to which the TCR was reactive and to a CD4 or CD8 class. Log10-transformed breadth and depth values were compared by one-way ANOVA with Sidak's multiple comparisons tests. The clones in this table, taken by TCRdb from immuneACCESS, are in-frame only. Not every clone is retained; where verified, under half of the shortfall comes from an unresolved V gene, and the cause of the rest is unknown. Clone size and V and J calls were adopted from that table, with D and trimming inferred from the DNA. In all, the sample holds about 130,000 clones, and about nine tenths of those were seen once. Clones ranked in the top ten supply less than 8.5% of the sample.

The sample in question was peripheral blood, obtained on day 0 of AZD1222 vaccination. The receptor chain draws on TRBV4-1 and TRBJ2-1; the D gene is perhaps TRBD1 or TRBD2, as each covers 6 bases. This sequence was found in an adult in good health. The CDR3 protein: CASSQVRGADEQFF. The DNA reads TGCGCCAGCAGCCAAGTTAGGGGGGCAGATGAGCAGTTCTTC.